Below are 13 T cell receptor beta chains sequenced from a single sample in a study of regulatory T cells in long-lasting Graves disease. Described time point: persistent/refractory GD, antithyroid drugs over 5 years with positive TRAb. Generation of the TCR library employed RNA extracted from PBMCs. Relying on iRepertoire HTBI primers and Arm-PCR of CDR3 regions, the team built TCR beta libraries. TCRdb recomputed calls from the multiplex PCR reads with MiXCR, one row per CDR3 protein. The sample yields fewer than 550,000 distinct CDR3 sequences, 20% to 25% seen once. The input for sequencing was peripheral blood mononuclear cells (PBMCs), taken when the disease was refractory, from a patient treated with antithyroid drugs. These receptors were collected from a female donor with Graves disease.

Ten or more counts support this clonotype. The chain's CDR3 is CASSSGTRNEQYF. In nucleotides, the CDR3 is TGTGCCAGCAGCTCAGGGACTCGGAACGAGCAGTACTTC. This sequence joins TRBV11-3 and TRBJ2-7, with D possibly TRBD2 on 6 matching bases. This CDR3 is 13 amino acids long. The germline V gene has CDR1 SGHNT and CDR2 YENEEA. V was clipped by 4 bases and J by 5 bases, with 12 bases between them.

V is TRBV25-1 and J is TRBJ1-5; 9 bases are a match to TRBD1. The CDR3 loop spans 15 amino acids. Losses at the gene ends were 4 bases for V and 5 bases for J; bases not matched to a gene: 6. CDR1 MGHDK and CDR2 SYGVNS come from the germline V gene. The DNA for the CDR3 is TGTGCCAGCAGTGGGGGACAGGGAATCGATCAGCCCCAGCATTTT. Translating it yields CASSGGQGIDQPQHF.

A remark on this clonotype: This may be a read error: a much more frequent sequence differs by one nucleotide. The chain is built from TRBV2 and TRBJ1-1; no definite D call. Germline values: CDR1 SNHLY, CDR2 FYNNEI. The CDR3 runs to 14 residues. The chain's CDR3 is CASSTHRWNTEALF. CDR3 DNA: TGTGCCAGCTCCACCCATCGGTGGAACACTGAAGCTCTCTTT.

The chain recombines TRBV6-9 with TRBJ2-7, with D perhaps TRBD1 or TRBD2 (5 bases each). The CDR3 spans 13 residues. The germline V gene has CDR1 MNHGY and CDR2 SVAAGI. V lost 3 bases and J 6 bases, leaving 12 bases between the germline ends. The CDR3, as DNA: TGTGCCAGCAGTTACGGCCGAGGGGCCGAGCAGTACTTC. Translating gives CASSYGRGAEQYF.

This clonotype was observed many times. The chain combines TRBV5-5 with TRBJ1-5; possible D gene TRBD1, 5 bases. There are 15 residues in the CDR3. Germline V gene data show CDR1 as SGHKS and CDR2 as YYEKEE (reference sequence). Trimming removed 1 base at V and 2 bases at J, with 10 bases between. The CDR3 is CASSLLGGGNQPQHF. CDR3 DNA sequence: TGTGCCAGCAGCTTGTTGGGGGGAGGCAATCAGCCCCAGCATTTT.

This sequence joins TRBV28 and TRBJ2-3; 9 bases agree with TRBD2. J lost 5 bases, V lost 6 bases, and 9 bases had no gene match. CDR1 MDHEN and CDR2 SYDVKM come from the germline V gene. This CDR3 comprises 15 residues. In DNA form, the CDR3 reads TGTGCCAGCAGCCGACCGGGACTAGCAAAAGATACGCAGTATTTT. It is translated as CASSRPGLAKDTQYF.

In DNA, the CDR3 is TGCAGCGTTGCCGTGGGGGCGCGGACGCGGGAGAACGAGCAGTACTTC. As protein: CSVAVGARTRENEQYF. The chain has TRBV29-1 and TRBJ2-7; D may be TRBD2 (7 bases). V lost 4 bases and J lost 5, with 24 bases in between. The CDR3 length is 16 residues. Germline-derived CDR1 and CDR2 are SQVTM and ANQGSEA.

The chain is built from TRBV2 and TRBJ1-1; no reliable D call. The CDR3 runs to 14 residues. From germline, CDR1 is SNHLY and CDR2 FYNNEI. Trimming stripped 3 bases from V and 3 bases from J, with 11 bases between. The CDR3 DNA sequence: TGTGCCAGCAGTGAGTCTGCCCTGGACACTGAAGCTTTCTTT. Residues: CASSESALDTEAFF.

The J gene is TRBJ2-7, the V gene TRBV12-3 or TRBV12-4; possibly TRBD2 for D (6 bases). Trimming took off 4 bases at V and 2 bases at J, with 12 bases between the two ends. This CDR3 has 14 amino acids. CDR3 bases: TGTGCCAGCAGTTCCGCGGGACGGCCCTACGAGCAGTACTTC. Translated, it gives CASSSAGRPYEQYF.

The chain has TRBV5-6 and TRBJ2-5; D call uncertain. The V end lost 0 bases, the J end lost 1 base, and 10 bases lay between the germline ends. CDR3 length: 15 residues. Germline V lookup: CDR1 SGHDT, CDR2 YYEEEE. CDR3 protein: CASSLAVDIQETQYF. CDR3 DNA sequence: TGTGCCAGCAGCTTGGCCGTTGACATCCAAGAGACCCAGTACTTC.

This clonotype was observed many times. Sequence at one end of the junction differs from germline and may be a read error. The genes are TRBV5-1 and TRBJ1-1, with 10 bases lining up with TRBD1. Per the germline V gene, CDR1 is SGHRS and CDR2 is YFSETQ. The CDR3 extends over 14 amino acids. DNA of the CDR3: TGTGCCAGCAGCCCCGGGACAGGGGACACTGAAGCTTTCTTT. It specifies CASSPGTGDTEAFF.

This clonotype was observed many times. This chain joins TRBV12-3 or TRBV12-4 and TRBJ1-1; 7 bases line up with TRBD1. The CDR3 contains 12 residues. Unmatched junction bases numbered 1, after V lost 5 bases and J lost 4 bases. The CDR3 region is CASSGDSTEAFF. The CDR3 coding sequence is TGTGCCAGCAGTGGGGACAGCACTGAAGCTTTCTTT.

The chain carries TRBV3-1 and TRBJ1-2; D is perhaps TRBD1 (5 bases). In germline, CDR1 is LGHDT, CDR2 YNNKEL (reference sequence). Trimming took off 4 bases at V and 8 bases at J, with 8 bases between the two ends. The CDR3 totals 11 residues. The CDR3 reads CASSRGSGYTF. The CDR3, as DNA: TGTGCCAGCAGCCGGGGGAGCGGCTACACCTTC.